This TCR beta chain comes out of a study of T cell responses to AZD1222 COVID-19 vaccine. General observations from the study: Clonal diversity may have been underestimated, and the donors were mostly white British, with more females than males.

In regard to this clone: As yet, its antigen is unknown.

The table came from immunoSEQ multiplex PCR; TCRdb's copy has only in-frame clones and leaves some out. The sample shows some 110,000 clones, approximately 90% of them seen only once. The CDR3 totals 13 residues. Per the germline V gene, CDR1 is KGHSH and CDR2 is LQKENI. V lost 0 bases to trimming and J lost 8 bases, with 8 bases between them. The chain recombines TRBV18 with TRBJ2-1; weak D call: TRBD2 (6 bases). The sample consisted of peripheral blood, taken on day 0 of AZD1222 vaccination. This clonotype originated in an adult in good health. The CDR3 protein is CASSPPGGYEQFF. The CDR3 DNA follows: TGTGCCAGCTCACCACCGGGGGGTTATGAGCAGTTCTTC.